Detailed here is one T cell receptor beta chain. V lost 3 bases and J 3 bases, leaving 6 bases between the germline ends. This CDR3 is built from 11 residues. Germline CDR1 and CDR2: GTSNPN and SVGIG (reference sequence). Original handling: Cell counts per sample came from amplifying reference gene primers. Clones were read by immunoSEQ multiplex PCR, and TCRdb kept only the in-frame ones, dropping some. The DNA was the basis for D and trimming; V, J and clone size are from that table. The table lists more than 70,000 clones, approximately 83% of them singletons, with approximately 3.9% in the top ten. This record comes from a study of blood T cell repertoires in COVID-19. Study as a whole: Researchers got acute and convalescent COVID-19 samples from the United States, Italy and Spain. PBMCs, B-cell-depleted T cells, or T cells provided the cDNA or gDNA that made up the material.

This TCR was recovered from a man aged 60-69 years with acute or convalescent COVID-19. J is TRBJ2-7 and V is TRBV30; D perhaps matches TRBD1 (5 bases). Sequenced input: peripheral blood. CDR3 bases: TGTGCCTGGAGCAGGGTCTACGAGCAGTACTTC. It encodes CAWSRVYEQYF.